Listed here are 5 T cell receptor beta chains from one sample, sequenced in a study of STAT5B mutations in CD4+ large granular lymphocyte leukemia. Profiled with immunoSEQ multiplex PCR; TCRdb holds only in-frame clones, not every one. The sample records around 32,000 clones, about 81% being singletons. Sequencing was done on a sample of CD4+ T cells from blood buffy coats. The receptors stem from a human donor in good health.

The gene calls are TRBV28 and TRBJ2-2, with 10 bases lining up with TRBD1. The CDR3 extends over 15 amino acids. Trimming took 6 bases from V and 8 from J; bases not matched to a gene: 9. The germline gives CDR1 MDHEN, CDR2 SYDVKM. The CDR3 reads CASRRQGAFRGELFF. The CDR3 DNA follows: TGTGCCAGCAGGAGACAGGGGGCTTTTCGAGGGGAGCTGTTTTTT.

The chain combines TRBV18 with TRBJ1-1; TRBD1 aligns across 9 bases. The V gene's germline CDR1 is KGHSH and CDR2 LQKENI. The ends lost 6 bases at V and 5 bases at J; junction bases unmatched: 4. The CDR3 extends over 13 amino acids. The CDR3 sequence: CASSGTGHTEAFF. CDR3 coding DNA: TGTGCCAGCTCCGGGACAGGGCATACTGAAGCTTTCTTT. Supplemented by reference TRBV18 and TRBJ1-1, the full variable domain reads NAGVMQNPRHLVRRRGQEARLRCSPMKGHSHVYWYRQLPEEGLKFMVYLQKENIIDESGMPKERFSAEFPKEGPSILRIQQVVRGDSAAYFCASSGTGHTEAFFGQGTRLTVV.

The gene calls are TRBV5-1 and TRBJ1-1; D is undetermined. CDR3 length: 14 amino acids. Germline V gene lookup returns CDR1 SGHRS and CDR2 YFSETQ. Deletions cut 0 bases from V and 7 bases from J, with 13 bases between. CDR3 protein: CASSLGVGEGEAFF. CDR3 nucleotide sequence: TGCGCCAGCAGCTTGGGAGTTGGTGAGGGTGAAGCTTTCTTT.

The rearrangement links TRBV11-2 to TRBJ2-3, with a tentative D call TRBD1 (5 bases). This CDR3 contains 14 residues. In germline, CDR1 is SGHAT, CDR2 FQNNGV. Trimming cost V 1 base and J 5 bases, with 10 bases left between them. Written as DNA, the CDR3 is TGTGCCAGCAGCTTAGTGCAGGGTAGAGATACGCAGTATTTT. It specifies CASSLVQGRDTQYF.

This chain uses TRBV6-5 with TRBJ2-1; 10 positions agree with TRBD2. The CDR3 contains 16 residues. Germline CDR1 and CDR2: MNHEY and SVGAGI. V lost 4 bases and J lost 4; bases outside the gene matches: 7. CDR3 bases: TGTGCCAGCAGTTTCCAGCGGGGGGGCCTATACAATGAGCAGTTCTTC. As protein: CASSFQRGGLYNEQFF.